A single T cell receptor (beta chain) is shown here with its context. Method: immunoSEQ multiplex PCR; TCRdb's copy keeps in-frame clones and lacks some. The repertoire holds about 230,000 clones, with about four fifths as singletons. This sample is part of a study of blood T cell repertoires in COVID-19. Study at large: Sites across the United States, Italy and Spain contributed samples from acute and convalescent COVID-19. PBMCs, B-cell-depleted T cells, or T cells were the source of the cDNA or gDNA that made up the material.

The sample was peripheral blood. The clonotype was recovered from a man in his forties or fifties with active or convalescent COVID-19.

The CDR3 nucleotides read TGCGCCAGCAGCTTAGGGACAAGTTTAGGGAATTCACCCCTCCACTTT. It translates to CASSLGTSLGNSPLHF. The chain employs TRBV5-1 and TRBJ1-6; maybe TRBD1 (6 bases). The CDR3 is 16 residues long. Germline loops: CDR1 SGHRS, CDR2 YFSETQ. The V and J ends lost 2 bases and 7 bases respectively, with 16 bases between them.